The 20 T cell receptor beta chains below were found in one sample sequenced in a study of blood T cell repertoires in COVID-19. TCRdb's copy holds only in-frame clones and misses some; the assay was immunoSEQ multiplex PCR. The table shows about 59,000 clones, with roughly 89% occurring only once. The sample consisted of peripheral blood. These receptors all stem from a human donor in a cohort sampled during active COVID-19.

The rearrangement joins TRBV7-8 to TRBJ2-5; D perhaps matches TRBD1 (6 bases). Germline values: CDR1 SGHVS, CDR2 FQNEAQ. The ends were cut back, 5 bases at V and 1 base at J, with 11 bases in the middle. The CDR3 is 14 amino acids. CDR3 DNA sequence: TGTGCCAGCAGCAGGCGGACAGCCCAAGAGACCCAGTACTTC. Its protein is CASSRRTAQETQYF.

This chain joins TRBV6-5 and TRBJ1-1, with 9 bases lining up with TRBD1. There are 14 residues in the CDR3. Looked up from germline, CDR1 is MNHEY and CDR2 is SVGAGI. Trimming took 4 bases from V and 4 from J; bases not matched to a gene: 4. CDR3 nucleotide sequence: TGTGCCAGCAGTTTACAGGGGGCGGCCACTGAAGCTTTCTTT. Its protein is CASSLQGAATEAFF.

The J gene is TRBJ2-7, the V gene TRBV30; a possible D gene is TRBD1 (6 bases). CDR1 is GTSNPN and CDR2 is SVGIG in the germline V gene (reference sequence). V was cut by 1 base and J by 2 bases, with 6 bases left in between. The CDR3 runs to 12 residues. CDR3 in DNA: TGTGCCTGGAGTGGGACAGCCTACGAGCAGTACTTC. Amino acids: CAWSGTAYEQYF.

The sample holds a few counts of this clone. This sequence joins TRBV3-1 (or the pseudogene TRBV3-2) and TRBJ2-7; 11 nucleotides line up with TRBD2. V shed 7 bases and J 3 bases; nucleotides not matched to a gene: 11. This CDR3 is 16 amino acids long. CDR1 is LGHDT, CDR2 YNNKEL, per germline (reference sequence). The CDR3 bases are TGTGCCAGCACACATTCAACTAGCGGGAGTATCTACGAGCAGTACTTC. Translating gives CASTHSTSGSIYEQYF.

This rearrangement joins TRBV6-2 or TRBV6-3 to TRBJ2-7; TRBD1 matches 8 bases. Unmatched junction bases numbered 7, after V lost 3 bases and J lost 6 bases. Looked up from germline, CDR1 is MNHEY and CDR2 is SVGEGT. This CDR3 spans 14 amino acids. The CDR3 region has the DNA TGTGCCAGCAGTTATGGGGCAGGGGGCTTCGAGCAGTACTTC. Amino acid sequence: CASSYGAGGFEQYF.

The chain employs TRBV30 and TRBJ2-7; weak D call: TRBD2 (6 bases). Trimming took 2 bases from V and 5 from J, leaving 13 bases between them. Germline V gene lookup returns CDR1 GTSNPN and CDR2 SVGIG (reference sequence). The CDR3 consists of 13 residues. The CDR3: CAWSFIAADEQYF. The CDR3 nucleotides read TGTGCCTGGAGTTTCATAGCGGCGGACGAGCAGTACTTC.

The chain carries TRBV13 and TRBJ1-2; 10 nucleotides line up with TRBD1. The CDR3 is 15 amino acids. Germline CDR1 PRHDT, CDR2 FYEKMQ (reference sequence). The junction had 10 bases not matched to a gene; V was cut back by 4 bases and J by 8 bases. The CDR3 coding sequence is TGTGCCAGCAGCTCCCCGGGGACAGGGGAAGGGGGCTACACCTTC. Translating gives CASSSPGTGEGGYTF.

The chain uses TRBV6-5 and TRBJ1-6; a weak D match, TRBD1 (6 bases). CDR1 MNHEY and CDR2 SVGAGI come from the germline V gene. Trimming cost V 6 bases and J 8 bases, with 11 bases left between them. This CDR3 is 13 amino acids long. The CDR3 region has the DNA TGTGCCAGCAGCTGGGACAACGATTCACCCCTCCACTTT. This gives the protein CASSWDNDSPLHF.

This clone was counted between two and nine times. This sequence joins TRBV6-2 or TRBV6-3 and TRBJ2-3; the D is unclear. Germline V gene lookup returns CDR1 MNHEY and CDR2 SVGEGT. The CDR3 spans 14 residues. Trimming cost V 2 bases and J 0 bases, with 6 bases left between them. The CDR3 region is CASSYTVSTDTQYF. CDR3 bases: TGTGCCAGCAGTTACACAGTGAGCACAGATACGCAGTATTTT.

The rearrangement links TRBV2 to TRBJ1-6; D may be TRBD1 (5 bases). Trimming left V 7 bases short and J 10 bases short, with 20 bases between. Germline V CDR1 and CDR2: SNHLY, FYNNEI. The CDR3 is 15 residues long. The CDR3 bases are TGTGCCAGCACGGAACTTCCAGGGCAAGAATCACCCCTCCACTTT. It specifies CASTELPGQESPLHF.

This clone was counted once. The chain joins TRBV19 to TRBJ2-1, with TRBD2 identical over 8 bases. Germline CDR1 and CDR2: LNHDA and SQIVND (reference sequence). The CDR3 is 18 amino acids. With V trimmed by 6 bases and J by 1 base, 14 bases remained unmatched. The CDR3 DNA reads TGTGCCAGTAGCCTCCCCCCTGGGGCGGGGGGTTCCTACAATGAGCAGTTCTTC. This sequence encodes CASSLPPGAGGSYNEQFF. The complete variable domain, with remaining parts taken from reference TRBV19 and TRBJ2-1, reads DGGITQSPKYLFRKEGQNVTLSCEQNLNHDAMYWYRQDPGQGLRLIYYSQIVNDFQKGDIAEGYSVSREKKESFPLTVTSAQKNPTAFYLCASSLPPGAGGSYNEQFFGPGTRLTVL.

This clone was counted a single time. The genes are TRBV5-1 and TRBJ1-4; no definite D call. Trimming took 4 bases from V and 8 from J, leaving 18 bases between them. The CDR3 is made up of 15 amino acids. Germline CDR1 and CDR2: SGHRS and YFSETQ. In DNA, the CDR3 is TGCGCCAGCAGCCCTACCCCAGGAGGGAGCGAAAAACTGTTTTTT. This sequence encodes CASSPTPGGSEKLFF.

The chain employs TRBV3-1 (or the pseudogene TRBV3-2) and TRBJ1-3; 9 positions agree with TRBD1. V lost 5 bases to trimming and J lost 7 bases; unmatched junction nucleotides: 6. The germline gives CDR1 LGHDT, CDR2 YNNKEL (reference sequence). This CDR3 is 14 amino acids long. Here the CDR3 DNA reads TGTGCCAGCAGCTGGACAGGGGAGTCGAACACCATATATTTT. This gives the protein CASSWTGESNTIYF.

J is TRBJ2-1 and V is TRBV10-3, with a possible D match to TRBD2 (6 bases). Trimming cost V 3 bases and J 2 bases, with 14 bases left between them. This CDR3 contains 16 residues. Germline CDR1 reads ENHRY; CDR2 reads SYGVKD. As DNA, the CDR3 is TGTGCCATCAGTGAATGGAGGGATCTGACCTACAATGAGCAGTTCTTC. Amino acids: CAISEWRDLTYNEQFF.

The chain carries TRBV15 and TRBJ1-1, with a possible D match to TRBD1 (6 bases). The V gene lost 0 bases and the J gene lost 5 bases, with 7 bases spanning the gap. The CDR3 sequence is 13 residues long. CDR1 and CDR2 (germline): LNHNV, YYDKDF (reference sequence). The CDR3 region is CATSREQGTEAFF. The CDR3 DNA reads as TGTGCCACCAGCAGAGAACAGGGAACTGAAGCTTTCTTT. Complete variable domain (other parts from reference TRBV15 and TRBJ1-1): DAMVIQNPRYQVTQFGKPVTLSCSQTLNHNVMYWYQQKSSQAPKLLFHYYDKDFNNEADTPDNFQSRRPNTSFCFLDIRSPGLGDTAMYLCATSREQGTEAFFGQGTRLTVV.

This clone was counted between two and nine times. J is TRBJ1-1 and V is TRBV7-9; D gene ambiguous. Between the trimmed V and J ends, which lost 3 bases and 0 bases, there was a span of 5 bases. The length of the CDR3 is 13 residues. Looked up from germline, CDR1 is SEHNR and CDR2 is FQNEAQ (reference sequence). The CDR3 reads CASSFAVNTEAFF. The CDR3 nucleotides are TGTGCCAGCAGCTTTGCGGTGAACACTGAAGCTTTCTTT.

This chain uses TRBV5-1 with TRBJ2-5, with 10 bases lining up with TRBD1. The CDR3 has 15 residues. The V segment lost 3 bases and the J segment 2 bases; nucleotides outside the gene matches: 4. CDR1 and CDR2 (germline): SGHRS, YFSETQ. CDR3 nucleotide sequence: TGCGCCAGCAGCTCTGGGACAGGGGCGCAAGAGACCCAGTACTTC. Translated: CASSSGTGAQETQYF.

The chain employs TRBV7-8 and TRBJ1-3, with 7 bases aligning to TRBD1. CDR3 size: 17 residues. Germline CDR1 SGHVS, CDR2 FQNEAQ. V shed 3 bases and J 0 bases; nucleotides not matched to a gene: 8. CDR3 region: CASSLKGQYVSGNTIYF. The CDR3 DNA sequence: TGTGCCAGCAGCTTGAAGGGACAGTACGTCTCTGGAAACACCATATATTTT.

This rearrangement joins TRBV28 to TRBJ1-1; D gene uncertain. V lost 3 bases to trimming and J lost 0 bases, with 8 bases between them. CDR3 length: 14 residues. Germline CDR1 is MDHEN and CDR2 is SYDVKM. In DNA form, the CDR3 reads TGTGCCAGCAGTTTTGGCAGATTGAACACTGAAGCTTTCTTT. It encodes CASSFGRLNTEAFF.

The genes are TRBV5-1 and TRBJ2-5; no clear D gene. V was clipped by 0 bases and J by 5 bases, with 5 bases between them. CDR1 and CDR2 from the germline V gene are SGHRS and YFSETQ. The CDR3 spans 12 residues. CDR3 residues: CASSLAVETQYF. CDR3 DNA sequence: TGCGCCAGCAGCTTGGCCGTTGAGACCCAGTACTTC.